The next 10 T cell receptor beta chains were all read from a single sample in a study of blood T cell repertoires in COVID-19. Sequencing used immunoSEQ multiplex PCR; TCRdb keeps in-frame clones, though not all of them. This table holds roughly 16,000 clones, 82% found once. Sample: peripheral blood. Receptors were obtained from a man aged 80 or over with active COVID-19.

This chain connects TRBV28 to TRBJ2-1, with TRBD2 identical over 13 bases. Losses at the gene ends were 7 bases for V and 4 bases for J; bases not matched to a gene: 1. Looked up from germline, CDR1 is MDHEN and CDR2 is SYDVKM. This CDR3 contains 14 residues. The CDR3 spells CASTLAGGYNEQFF. CDR3 nucleotide sequence: TGTGCCAGCACACTAGCGGGAGGGTACAATGAGCAGTTCTTC.

The chain is built from TRBV28 and TRBJ2-1, with D possibly matching TRBD2 (6 bases). The V gene's germline CDR1 is MDHEN and CDR2 SYDVKM. The CDR3 is made up of 13 amino acids. V lost 5 bases and J lost 8, with 13 bases in between. The CDR3 region is CASSRGRSDEQFF. For the CDR3, the DNA is TGTGCCAGCAGTCGTGGGAGGTCGGATGAGCAGTTCTTC.

The chain links TRBV2 to TRBJ2-5; TRBD2 might be the D (6 bases). The CDR3 length is 16 residues. Trimming removed 0 bases at V and 6 bases at J, with 17 bases between. Germline CDR1 is SNHLY and CDR2 is FYNNEI. Here the CDR3 reads CASSEATRETRKTQYF. CDR3 DNA sequence: TGTGCCAGCAGTGAAGCGACCCGGGAGACCCGGAAGACCCAGTACTTC.

The gene calls are TRBV9 and TRBJ2-7, with TRBD2 matching over 7 bases. The germline V gene encodes CDR1 SGDLS and CDR2 YYNGEE. V dropped 0 bases and J dropped 3; count of bases not matched to a gene: 3. This CDR3 region has 14 residues. CDR3 loop: CASSVGLADYEQYF. The CDR3, as DNA: TGTGCCAGCAGCGTAGGGCTAGCGGACTACGAGCAGTACTTC.

The chain links TRBV28 to TRBJ2-7, with TRBD2 matching over 7 bases. The length of the CDR3 is 14 residues. Germline values: CDR1 MDHEN, CDR2 SYDVKM. Trimming took 5 bases from V and 3 from J; bases not matched to a gene: 7. CDR3 in amino acids: CASSPAGLNYEQYF. For the CDR3, the DNA is TGTGCCAGCAGTCCAGCGGGACTCAACTACGAGCAGTACTTC.

The rearrangement joins TRBV4-1 to TRBJ1-6; 9 bases align to TRBD1. Germline V gives CDR1 MGHRA, CDR2 YSYEKL. CDR3 length: 17 amino acids. After removal of 0 bases from V and 11 bases from J, the junction contained 11 bases not matched to a gene. CDR3 nucleotides: TGCGCCAGCAGCCAAGACCCACAGGGGGCCCAGGGTCCACCCCTCCACTTT. Residues: CASSQDPQGAQGPPLHF.

This clone was found a few times. The gene calls are TRBV3-1 (or the pseudogene TRBV3-2) and TRBJ2-7; possibly TRBD2 for D (5 bases). Trimming shortened V by 2 bases and J by 2 bases, and 10 bases separated the two germline ends. This CDR3 has 14 residues. The germline V gene encodes CDR1 LGHDT and CDR2 YNNKEL (reference sequence). This CDR3 reads CASSQTSYAYEQYF. The CDR3 DNA is TGTGCCAGCAGCCAAACTAGTTACGCCTACGAGCAGTACTTC.

The chain recombines TRBV19 with TRBJ2-7; 7 bases align to TRBD2. Germline lookup yields CDR1 LNHDA and CDR2 SQIVND (reference sequence). The CDR3 is made up of 14 amino acids. V was clipped by 5 bases and J by 4 bases; unmatched bases: 8. CDR3 protein: CASSPTTGGYEQYF. The DNA of the CDR3 is TGTGCCAGTAGTCCTACGACGGGGGGATACGAGCAGTACTTC.

This clone showed up just once. The chain has TRBV29-1 and TRBJ2-3; 7 bases align to TRBD2. The ends lost 6 bases at V and 7 bases at J; junction bases unmatched: 7. Germline CDR1 SQVTM, CDR2 ANQGSEA. This CDR3 region has 12 residues. The CDR3 nucleotides are TGCAGCGTGACCGGGACTACCAATACGCAGTATTTT. Amino acid sequence: CSVTGTTNTQYF.

The chain couples TRBV30 to TRBJ2-7, with 7 bases aligning to TRBD1. The CDR3 is made up of 14 amino acids. With V trimmed by 4 bases and J by 1 base, 7 bases remained unmatched. Germline V gene sequence: CDR1 GTSNPN, CDR2 SVGIG (reference sequence). The CDR3 reads CAWIRAGGSYEQYF. The DNA for the CDR3 is TGTGCCTGGATTAGGGCAGGGGGTTCCTACGAGCAGTACTTC.